The rows below give T cell receptor beta chains drawn from one sample of a study of T cells in Graves' hyperthyroidism and ophthalmopathy. A single record per CDR3 protein comes from TCRdb applying MiXCR to the multiplex PCR reads. The repertoire has hundreds of thousands of distinct CDR3 sequences, approximately 14% of them found once; the top ten carry over 11%. The material sequenced was blood. All receptors derive from a middle-aged woman with Graves' hyperthyroidism. The CDR3 runs from the conserved cysteine through the conserved F or W. A D gene is named only where the DNA matches it firmly. Rows may omit the clone size; those that give it use once, few, many or a size class.

V	J	size	length	D	CDR3	DNA
TRBV7-2	TRBJ2-3	many	13	TRBD1	CASSRDSRDTQYF	TGTGCCAGCAGCAGGGACAGTCGTGATACGCAGTATTTT
TRBV20-1	TRBJ2-3	many	13	NA	CSAGGDSTDTQYF	TGCAGTGCCGGCGGGGATTCCACAGATACGCAGTATTTT
TRBV4-1	TRBJ2-7	few	18	TRBD2	CASRHSLGLAVNSYEQYF	TGCGCCAGCAGGCATTCCCTGGGCCTAGCGGTAAACTCCTACGAGCAGTACTTC
TRBV10-3	TRBJ1-3	many	14	NA	CAISDGTSGNTIYF	TGTGCCATCAGTGACGGGACCTCCGGAAACACCATATATTTT
TRBV20-1	TRBJ1-5	NA	16	NA	CSASLLAAYSNQPQHF	TGCAGTGCTAGCTTACTGGCGGCTTATAGCAATCAGCCCCAGCATTTT
TRBV7-2	TRBJ1-1	many	16	NA	CASSSLRSGLNTEAFF	TGTGCCAGCAGCTCGCTACGATCAGGGTTGAACACTGAAGCTTTCTTT
TRBV11-2	TRBJ2-3	NA	15	TRBD1	CASSRGTGNTDTQYF	TGTGCCAGCTCTAGGGGGACAGGGAACACAGATACGCAGTATTTT
TRBV5-1	TRBJ2-3	NA	15	TRBD2	CASRRTSGSSDTHYF	TGCGCCAGCAGACGGACTAGCGGGAGTTCAGATACGCATTATTTT
TRBV3-1	TRBJ2-1	few	16	TRBD2	CASSPSGRSSYNEQFF	TGTGCCAGCAGCCCTAGCGGGAGGAGCTCCTACAATGAGCAGTTCTTC
TRBV6-1	TRBJ1-3	few	15	NA	CASSRDVSSGNTIYF	TGTGCCAGCAGTCGGGACGTAAGCTCTGGAAACACCATATATTTT
TRBV12-3/TRBV12-4	TRBJ2-1	many	18	TRBD2	CASTGLAGGSDSYNEQFF	TGTGCCAGCACCGGACTAGCGGGAGGATCCGACTCCTACAATGAGCAGTTCTTC
TRBV9	TRBJ2-5	NA	15	TRBD2	CASSVGVGAGAGQYF	TGTGCCAGCAGCGTAGGGGTCGGGGCGGGAGCAGGTCAGTACTTC
TRBV27	TRBJ2-1	many	15	NA	CASSRDSASWGEQFF	TGTGCCAGCAGCCGGGACTCGGCTAGCTGGGGCGAGCAGTTCTTC
TRBV5-1	TRBJ2-1	many	15	NA	CASSLEVGGGNEQFF	TGCGCCAGCAGCTTGGAGGTGGGAGGGGGTAATGAGCAGTTCTTC
TRBV7-9	TRBJ2-1	many	13	TRBD2	CASSFRTSDEQFF	TGTGCCAGCAGCTTCCGGACTAGCGATGAGCAGTTCTTC
TRBV13	TRBJ2-7	NA	13	NA	CASSLDSPYEQYF	TGTGCCAGCAGCTTGGACTCGCCCTACGAGCAGTACTTC
TRBV3-1	TRBJ2-1	NA	16	TRBD2	CASSQDLTSAYNEQFF	TGTGCCAGCAGCCAAGATCTTACTAGCGCATACAATGAGCAGTTCTTC
TRBV11-2	TRBJ2-7	many	15	TRBD2	CASSPTSGRGNEQYF	TGTGCCAGCAGCCCTACTAGCGGGAGGGGGAACGAGCAGTACTTC
TRBV20-1	TRBJ1-2	many	14	NA	CSARVFGRNYGYTF	TGCAGTGCTAGAGTGTTTGGGCGGAACTATGGCTACACCTTC
TRBV4-1	TRBJ2-1	many	16	TRBD2	CASSQESGGPTNEQFF	TGCGCCAGCAGCCAAGAGTCGGGAGGGCCCACGAATGAGCAGTTCTTC
TRBV10-1	TRBJ2-7	many	14	NA	CASSGAGGTYEQYF	TGCGCCAGCAGTGGGGCCGGAGGAACCTACGAGCAGTACTTC
TRBV6-5	TRBJ2-2	NA	19	TRBD1	CASSSSIWTGRENTGELFF	TGTGCCAGCAGTTCTTCAATATGGACAGGGCGCGAGAACACCGGGGAGCTGTTTTTT
TRBV13	TRBJ1-2	few	15	TRBD1	CASSSTGDLNYGYTF	TGTGCCAGCAGCTCGACAGGGGATCTTAACTATGGCTACACCTTC